The clone carrying this T cell receptor beta chain occurred many times. Its antigen is unknown. This sample was taken from a study of T-cell reconstitution after alpha-beta-depleted transplantation in children. General study results and limits: Reportedly, only several hundred clones from non-depleted graft cells drove alpha-beta T-cell counts at about two months.

The CDR3 loop spans 14 amino acids. V gave up 7 bases and J gave up 2 bases, with 14 bases separating them. Germline CDR1 is MDHEN and CDR2 is SYDVKM. Unique molecular identifiers were incorporated when the TCRbeta library was constructed. MiXCR was run by TCRdb on the PCR reads, yielding one entry per CDR3 protein. Counted here are around 240,000 distinct CDR3 sequences, roughly 8% occurring once; the ten biggest clones make up roughly 5.8%. This specimen consisted of PBMCs, mostly from graft donor cells, obtained 180 days after TCRalphabeta/CD19-depleted stem cell transplant. The origin of this receptor is a male patient aged 10 to 17 who had a stem cell transplant for acute lymphoblastic leukemia, so the T cells may come from the graft donor. This chain connects TRBV28 to TRBJ1-2, with D tentatively TRBD1 (5 bases). This CDR3 reads CASTLRPGNYGYTF. Written as DNA, the CDR3 is TGTGCCAGCACCCTGAGGCCAGGGAACTATGGCTACACCTTC.